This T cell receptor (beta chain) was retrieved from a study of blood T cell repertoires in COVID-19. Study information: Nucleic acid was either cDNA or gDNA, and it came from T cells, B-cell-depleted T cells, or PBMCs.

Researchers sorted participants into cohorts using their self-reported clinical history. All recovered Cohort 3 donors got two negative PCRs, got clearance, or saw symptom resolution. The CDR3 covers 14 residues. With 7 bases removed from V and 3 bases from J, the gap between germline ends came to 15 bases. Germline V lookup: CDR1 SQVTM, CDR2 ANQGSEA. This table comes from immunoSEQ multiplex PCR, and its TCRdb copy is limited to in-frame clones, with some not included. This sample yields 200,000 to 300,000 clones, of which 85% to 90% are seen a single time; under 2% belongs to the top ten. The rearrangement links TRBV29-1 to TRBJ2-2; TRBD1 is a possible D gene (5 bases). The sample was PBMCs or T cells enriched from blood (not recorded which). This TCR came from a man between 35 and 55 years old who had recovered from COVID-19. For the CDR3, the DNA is TGCAGCGCCAAGGACACAAGAGACACCGGGGAGCTGTTTTTT. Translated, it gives CSAKDTRDTGELFF.